This TCR beta chain was identified during a study of tumor-infiltrating lymphocytes in primary liver carcinoma. A primer matching the constant region was used to make TCR beta cDNA from 450 to 500 ng of total RNA. Investigators got TCR beta libraries out of three nested multiplex PCR rounds, done with slightly modified ARM-PCR. Amplification in the first two PCR rounds was performed using TRBV1-TRBV30 forward primers and a C-beta reverse primer for roughly 9 cycles each. MiXCR, run by TCRdb on the multiplex PCR reads, gives a single entry per CDR3 protein. The table shows roughly 120,000 distinct CDR3 sequences, with 64% occurring only once. This clonotype was recorded only once. A read error is likely, as this CDR3 ends without the conserved phenylalanine or tryptophan. From around 20-30 mg of unsorted bulk tissue, DNA and RNA were co-extracted together. The cohort consisted of patients whose primary liver carcinoma was surgically resected.

The V end was cut by 11 bases, the J end by 5 bases, with 17 bases between. This CDR3 contains 13 residues. CDR1 and CDR2 from the germline V gene are SGHAT and FQNNGV. The clonotype originates from a woman aged 55-75 years with primary liver carcinoma and hepatitis B virus infection. The V gene is TRBV11-2, the J gene TRBJ2-3; D remains ambiguous. The sequenced sample consisted of liver tumor tissue from sampling region 3. Stated subset: tumor region T3, left-lateral pole. CDR3 sequence: CAGSLDRGDTQYL. The CDR3 nucleotides read TGTGCCGGTAGCTTAGATCGAGGAGATACGCAGTATCTT.